Described below is a single TCR beta chain sequence and its context. What it recognizes is unknown. The CDR3 has 16 amino acids. The germline V and J ends were trimmed by 1 base and 7 bases, with 17 bases remaining between them. Germline V gene data show CDR1 as MNHEY and CDR2 as SMNVEV (reference sequence). Prepared libraries of TCR beta cDNA carried unique molecular identifiers. TCRdb re-analysed the PCR reads in MiXCR, keeping a single row per CDR3 protein. There are almost 700,000 distinct CDR3 sequences in the sample; 59% occur only once, and around 11% lies in the top ten. The entry originates in a study of post-analysis software for immune sequencing data. Notes on the study in general: Controls showed lower frequencies than patients for five TRBV segments, and TRBV5-6, TRBV5-1 and TRBV20-1 were among these.

This receptor was taken from a girl aged 2-10 years with multiple sclerosis. The sample taken for sequencing was blood. V usage is TRBV27 and J usage is TRBJ2-1; possible D gene TRBD1, 6 bases. The CDR3: CASSLLGFGDMNEQFF. CDR3 nucleotide sequence: TGTGCCAGCAGTTTATTGGGGTTCGGGGACATGAATGAGCAGTTCTTC.